A single sample gave rise to the 20 T cell receptor beta chains below, sequenced in a study of shared clonotypes between healthy human individuals. TCRdb's table, derived via immunoSEQ multiplex PCR, lists solely in-frame clones and lacks some. This table holds millions of clones, over 85% found once. Sequencing input: naive CD4+ T cells sorted from blood. Subset of the sample: CD45RA+ positively selected. The source of these receptors is a man between 18 and 35 years old in good health.

This clone is a singleton in its sample. This rearrangement joins TRBV18 to TRBJ2-1, with TRBD2 as a possible D gene (5 bases). The V end was cut by 8 bases, the J end by 5 bases, with 13 bases between. Germline V gives CDR1 KGHSH, CDR2 LQKENI. This CDR3 spans 13 amino acids. The CDR3 region is CASGLSNDNEQFF. Written as DNA, the CDR3 is TGTGCCAGCGGACTTTCCAATGACAATGAGCAGTTCTTC.

The genes are TRBV19 and TRBJ2-7; weak D call: TRBD2 (6 bases). The V end was cut by 1 base, the J end by 2 bases, with 9 bases between. The CDR3 runs 14 residues. Germline lookup yields CDR1 LNHDA and CDR2 SQIVND (reference sequence). In DNA, the CDR3 is TGTGCCAGTAGTATAGGACTAGGCCCCTACGAGCAGTACTTC. It specifies CASSIGLGPYEQYF. Variable domain in full (rest from reference TRBV19 and TRBJ2-7): DGGITQSPKYLFRKEGQNVTLSCEQNLNHDAMYWYRQDPGQGLRLIYYSQIVNDFQKGDIAEGYSVSREKKESFPLTVTSAQKNPTAFYLCASSIGLGPYEQYFGPGTRLTVT.

J is TRBJ1-1 and V is TRBV29-1, with unresolved D. CDR1 is SQVTM and CDR2 is ANQGSEA in the germline V gene. V lost 2 bases, J lost 4 bases, and 8 bases lay in between. The CDR3 has 12 residues. The CDR3 nucleotides read TGCAGCGTTGAACGCTCAGTCACTGAAGCTTTCTTT. Residues: CSVERSVTEAFF.

Only a few counts were recorded for this clone. The chain joins TRBV10-3 to TRBJ1-1; no clear D. V gave up 6 bases and J gave up 3 bases, with 8 bases separating them. Germline loops: CDR1 ENHRY, CDR2 SYGVKD. The CDR3 consists of 12 residues. Written as DNA, the CDR3 is TGTGCCATCAGCAACGACTACACTGAAGCTTTCTTT. Translation: CAISNDYTEAFF.

The chain is built from TRBV9 and TRBJ2-1; possibly TRBD2 for D (7 bases). Per germline, CDR1 SGDLS and CDR2 YYNGEE. The CDR3 has 17 residues. The V end was cut by 4 bases, the J end by 0 bases, with 17 bases between. DNA for the CDR3: TGTGCCAGCAGCCCCTTTCTAGGGGGGGTCTCCTACAATGAGCAGTTCTTC. As protein: CASSPFLGGVSYNEQFF.

The CDR3 DNA is TGTGCCAGCAGTTTGTGGGAAGGTGGGGAGCTGTTTTTT. It translates to CASSLWEGGELFF. The rearrangement uses TRBV27 and TRBJ2-2; no reliable D call. Germline CDR1 reads MNHEY; CDR2 reads SMNVEV (reference sequence). This CDR3 contains 13 residues. V dropped 3 bases and J dropped 8 bases, with 10 bases sitting between them.

The chain combines TRBV28 with TRBJ2-7, with D perhaps assigned TRBD1 or TRBD2 (5 bases each). V was pared by 5 bases and J by 3 bases, with 17 bases between. Germline V gives CDR1 MDHEN, CDR2 SYDVKM. The CDR3 has 15 amino acids. Here the CDR3 DNA reads TGTGCCAGCAGTACAGTAAAGGGGACCCTCTACGAGCAGTACTTC. This translates into CASSTVKGTLYEQYF.

V gene TRBV7-2 combines with J gene TRBJ2-3; 7 nucleotides match TRBD2. The germline V gene encodes CDR1 SGHTA and CDR2 FQGNSA. V shed 0 bases, J shed 4 bases, and the junction held 1 base outside the gene matches. The CDR3 runs to 14 residues. CDR3 protein: CASSLALAADTQYF. The CDR3 DNA follows: TGTGCCAGCAGCTTAGCCCTAGCGGCAGATACGCAGTATTTT.

V usage is TRBV5-8 and J usage is TRBJ1-5, with D uncertain. The CDR3 is 13 residues long. Germline CDR1 reads SGHTS; CDR2 reads YDEGEE. V gave up 0 bases and J gave up 3 bases, with 4 bases separating them. CDR3 nucleotides: TGTGCCAGCAGCTTGGAGGCCAATCAGCCCCAGCATTTT. It specifies CASSLEANQPQHF. Combining the CDR3 with reference TRBV5-8 and TRBJ1-5 gives the whole variable domain EAGVTQSPTHLIKTRGQQATLRCSPISGHTSVYWYQQALGLGLQFLLWYDEGEERNRGNFPPRFSGRQFPNYSSELNVNALELEDSALYLCASSLEANQPQHFGDGTRLSIL.

The chain's CDR3 is CASSVAGYNEKLFF. In nucleotides, the CDR3 is TGTGCCAGCAGCGTAGCAGGGTATAATGAAAAACTGTTTTTT. The V gene is TRBV9, the J gene TRBJ1-4, with D possibly matching TRBD1 (5 bases). Per the germline V gene, CDR1 is SGDLS and CDR2 is YYNGEE. The CDR3 extends over 14 amino acids. V was clipped by 0 bases and J by 4 bases, with 7 bases between them. Together with reference TRBV9 and TRBJ1-4, the CDR3 gives the full variable domain: DSGVTQTPKHLITATGQRVTLRCSPRSGDLSVYWYQQSLDQGLQFLIQYYNGEERAKGNILERFSAQQFPDLHSELNLSSLELGDSALYFCASSVAGYNEKLFFGSGTQLSVL.

The V call is TRBV4-1, the J call TRBJ1-5; 7 bases are a match to TRBD1. Germline assignment: CDR1 MGHRA and CDR2 YSYEKL. Trimming cost V 3 bases and J 6 bases; bases outside gene matches: 5. The CDR3 sequence is 14 residues long. CDR3 region: CASSHPDRAQPQHF. DNA of the CDR3: TGCGCCAGCAGCCATCCAGACAGGGCTCAGCCCCAGCATTTT.

The gene calls are TRBV11-2 and TRBJ2-5, with TRBD2 identical over 13 bases. CDR1 is SGHAT and CDR2 is FQNNGV in the germline V gene. CDR3 length: 17 residues. Trimming removed 3 bases from V and 2 bases from J; junction bases left unmatched: 6. Written as DNA, the CDR3 is TGTGCCAGCAGCTTGACTAGCGGGGGGATGCCACAAGAGACCCAGTACTTC. It translates to CASSLTSGGMPQETQYF.

In this sample, this clone turned up once. The rearrangement uses TRBV30 and TRBJ1-4, with D hard to call. Trimming removed 1 base at V and 5 bases at J, with 17 bases between. Germline CDR1 is GTSNPN and CDR2 is SVGIG (reference sequence). The CDR3 spans 16 residues. DNA for the CDR3: TGTGCCTGGAGTGAGGTTTCTGGCAGGCCGAATGAAAAACTGTTTTTT. Its protein is CAWSEVSGRPNEKLFF. Full variable domain (rest looked up from reference TRBV30 and TRBJ1-4): SQTIHQWPATLVQPVGSPLSLECTVEGTSNPNLYWYRQAAGRGLQLLFYSVGIGQISSEVPQNLSASRPQDRQFILSSKKLLLSDSGFYLCAWSEVSGRPNEKLFFGSGTQLSVL.

The V gene is TRBV4-1, the J gene TRBJ1-6, with 11 nucleotides matching TRBD1. The germline gives CDR1 MGHRA, CDR2 YSYEKL. This CDR3 is built from 15 residues. V dropped 4 bases and J dropped 14; count of bases not matched to a gene: 10. The CDR3 nucleotides read TGCGCCAGCAGCCCCGCCGGGACAGGGGGTCTAGCCCTCCACTTT. The encoded protein is CASSPAGTGGLALHF.

This chain uses TRBV21-1 with TRBJ2-1. TRBV21-1 is termed a pseudogene. The CDR3 runs to 14 residues. In DNA form, the CDR3 reads TGTGCCAGTATCAACCCCCCAAATGACCGAGAGCAGTTCTTC. This gives the protein CASINPPNDREQFF.

The CDR3 nucleotides read TGCGCCAGCAGCCAAGAACTCCCGGCAGCTAACTATGGCTACACCTTC. Protein sequence: CASSQELPAANYGYTF. This sequence joins TRBV4-1 and TRBJ1-2; D call uncertain. This CDR3 is built from 16 residues. Trimming left V 0 bases short and J 0 bases short, with 11 bases between. Germline CDR1 is MGHRA and CDR2 is YSYEKL.

The chain recombines TRBV6-1 with TRBJ2-5; 11 bases agree with TRBD2. V dropped 4 bases and J dropped 5; count of bases not matched to a gene: 9. This CDR3 has 16 residues. Germline V gene data show CDR1 as MNHNS and CDR2 as SASEGT. The DNA for the CDR3 is TGTGCCAGCAGTGCTTTGGCTAGCGGGGGGTCCGAGACCCAGTACTTC. Amino acid sequence: CASSALASGGSETQYF.

The chain links TRBV2 to TRBJ2-7, with TRBD1 as a possible D gene (6 bases). The germline V gene encodes CDR1 SNHLY and CDR2 FYNNEI. This CDR3 has 14 amino acids. The V end was cut by 7 bases, the J end by 5 bases, with 18 bases between. CDR3 sequence (DNA): TGTGCCAGCAACCGGGAACAGGGTGCCCACGAGCAGTACTTC. It encodes CASNREQGAHEQYF.

This clone occurred once. The chain links TRBV7-8 to TRBJ2-7; D call uncertain. The germline V gene encodes CDR1 SGHVS and CDR2 FQNEAQ. Trimming pared 5 bases from V and 10 bases from J, leaving 12 bases between. CDR3 length: 11 amino acids. The CDR3 loop reads CASSGGWRQYF. CDR3 in DNA: TGTGCCAGCAGCGGTGGGTGGCGACAGTACTTC.

This clone came up once. The V gene is TRBV27, the J gene TRBJ1-1, with 8 positions matching TRBD1. Germline V gene sequence: CDR1 MNHEY, CDR2 SMNVEV (reference sequence). This CDR3 comprises 13 residues. Trimming took 11 bases from V and 0 from J; bases not matched to a gene: 5. CDR3 bases: TGTGCCGCCCGGGACAGGATGAACACTGAAGCTTTCTTT. Its translation: CAARDRMNTEAFF.